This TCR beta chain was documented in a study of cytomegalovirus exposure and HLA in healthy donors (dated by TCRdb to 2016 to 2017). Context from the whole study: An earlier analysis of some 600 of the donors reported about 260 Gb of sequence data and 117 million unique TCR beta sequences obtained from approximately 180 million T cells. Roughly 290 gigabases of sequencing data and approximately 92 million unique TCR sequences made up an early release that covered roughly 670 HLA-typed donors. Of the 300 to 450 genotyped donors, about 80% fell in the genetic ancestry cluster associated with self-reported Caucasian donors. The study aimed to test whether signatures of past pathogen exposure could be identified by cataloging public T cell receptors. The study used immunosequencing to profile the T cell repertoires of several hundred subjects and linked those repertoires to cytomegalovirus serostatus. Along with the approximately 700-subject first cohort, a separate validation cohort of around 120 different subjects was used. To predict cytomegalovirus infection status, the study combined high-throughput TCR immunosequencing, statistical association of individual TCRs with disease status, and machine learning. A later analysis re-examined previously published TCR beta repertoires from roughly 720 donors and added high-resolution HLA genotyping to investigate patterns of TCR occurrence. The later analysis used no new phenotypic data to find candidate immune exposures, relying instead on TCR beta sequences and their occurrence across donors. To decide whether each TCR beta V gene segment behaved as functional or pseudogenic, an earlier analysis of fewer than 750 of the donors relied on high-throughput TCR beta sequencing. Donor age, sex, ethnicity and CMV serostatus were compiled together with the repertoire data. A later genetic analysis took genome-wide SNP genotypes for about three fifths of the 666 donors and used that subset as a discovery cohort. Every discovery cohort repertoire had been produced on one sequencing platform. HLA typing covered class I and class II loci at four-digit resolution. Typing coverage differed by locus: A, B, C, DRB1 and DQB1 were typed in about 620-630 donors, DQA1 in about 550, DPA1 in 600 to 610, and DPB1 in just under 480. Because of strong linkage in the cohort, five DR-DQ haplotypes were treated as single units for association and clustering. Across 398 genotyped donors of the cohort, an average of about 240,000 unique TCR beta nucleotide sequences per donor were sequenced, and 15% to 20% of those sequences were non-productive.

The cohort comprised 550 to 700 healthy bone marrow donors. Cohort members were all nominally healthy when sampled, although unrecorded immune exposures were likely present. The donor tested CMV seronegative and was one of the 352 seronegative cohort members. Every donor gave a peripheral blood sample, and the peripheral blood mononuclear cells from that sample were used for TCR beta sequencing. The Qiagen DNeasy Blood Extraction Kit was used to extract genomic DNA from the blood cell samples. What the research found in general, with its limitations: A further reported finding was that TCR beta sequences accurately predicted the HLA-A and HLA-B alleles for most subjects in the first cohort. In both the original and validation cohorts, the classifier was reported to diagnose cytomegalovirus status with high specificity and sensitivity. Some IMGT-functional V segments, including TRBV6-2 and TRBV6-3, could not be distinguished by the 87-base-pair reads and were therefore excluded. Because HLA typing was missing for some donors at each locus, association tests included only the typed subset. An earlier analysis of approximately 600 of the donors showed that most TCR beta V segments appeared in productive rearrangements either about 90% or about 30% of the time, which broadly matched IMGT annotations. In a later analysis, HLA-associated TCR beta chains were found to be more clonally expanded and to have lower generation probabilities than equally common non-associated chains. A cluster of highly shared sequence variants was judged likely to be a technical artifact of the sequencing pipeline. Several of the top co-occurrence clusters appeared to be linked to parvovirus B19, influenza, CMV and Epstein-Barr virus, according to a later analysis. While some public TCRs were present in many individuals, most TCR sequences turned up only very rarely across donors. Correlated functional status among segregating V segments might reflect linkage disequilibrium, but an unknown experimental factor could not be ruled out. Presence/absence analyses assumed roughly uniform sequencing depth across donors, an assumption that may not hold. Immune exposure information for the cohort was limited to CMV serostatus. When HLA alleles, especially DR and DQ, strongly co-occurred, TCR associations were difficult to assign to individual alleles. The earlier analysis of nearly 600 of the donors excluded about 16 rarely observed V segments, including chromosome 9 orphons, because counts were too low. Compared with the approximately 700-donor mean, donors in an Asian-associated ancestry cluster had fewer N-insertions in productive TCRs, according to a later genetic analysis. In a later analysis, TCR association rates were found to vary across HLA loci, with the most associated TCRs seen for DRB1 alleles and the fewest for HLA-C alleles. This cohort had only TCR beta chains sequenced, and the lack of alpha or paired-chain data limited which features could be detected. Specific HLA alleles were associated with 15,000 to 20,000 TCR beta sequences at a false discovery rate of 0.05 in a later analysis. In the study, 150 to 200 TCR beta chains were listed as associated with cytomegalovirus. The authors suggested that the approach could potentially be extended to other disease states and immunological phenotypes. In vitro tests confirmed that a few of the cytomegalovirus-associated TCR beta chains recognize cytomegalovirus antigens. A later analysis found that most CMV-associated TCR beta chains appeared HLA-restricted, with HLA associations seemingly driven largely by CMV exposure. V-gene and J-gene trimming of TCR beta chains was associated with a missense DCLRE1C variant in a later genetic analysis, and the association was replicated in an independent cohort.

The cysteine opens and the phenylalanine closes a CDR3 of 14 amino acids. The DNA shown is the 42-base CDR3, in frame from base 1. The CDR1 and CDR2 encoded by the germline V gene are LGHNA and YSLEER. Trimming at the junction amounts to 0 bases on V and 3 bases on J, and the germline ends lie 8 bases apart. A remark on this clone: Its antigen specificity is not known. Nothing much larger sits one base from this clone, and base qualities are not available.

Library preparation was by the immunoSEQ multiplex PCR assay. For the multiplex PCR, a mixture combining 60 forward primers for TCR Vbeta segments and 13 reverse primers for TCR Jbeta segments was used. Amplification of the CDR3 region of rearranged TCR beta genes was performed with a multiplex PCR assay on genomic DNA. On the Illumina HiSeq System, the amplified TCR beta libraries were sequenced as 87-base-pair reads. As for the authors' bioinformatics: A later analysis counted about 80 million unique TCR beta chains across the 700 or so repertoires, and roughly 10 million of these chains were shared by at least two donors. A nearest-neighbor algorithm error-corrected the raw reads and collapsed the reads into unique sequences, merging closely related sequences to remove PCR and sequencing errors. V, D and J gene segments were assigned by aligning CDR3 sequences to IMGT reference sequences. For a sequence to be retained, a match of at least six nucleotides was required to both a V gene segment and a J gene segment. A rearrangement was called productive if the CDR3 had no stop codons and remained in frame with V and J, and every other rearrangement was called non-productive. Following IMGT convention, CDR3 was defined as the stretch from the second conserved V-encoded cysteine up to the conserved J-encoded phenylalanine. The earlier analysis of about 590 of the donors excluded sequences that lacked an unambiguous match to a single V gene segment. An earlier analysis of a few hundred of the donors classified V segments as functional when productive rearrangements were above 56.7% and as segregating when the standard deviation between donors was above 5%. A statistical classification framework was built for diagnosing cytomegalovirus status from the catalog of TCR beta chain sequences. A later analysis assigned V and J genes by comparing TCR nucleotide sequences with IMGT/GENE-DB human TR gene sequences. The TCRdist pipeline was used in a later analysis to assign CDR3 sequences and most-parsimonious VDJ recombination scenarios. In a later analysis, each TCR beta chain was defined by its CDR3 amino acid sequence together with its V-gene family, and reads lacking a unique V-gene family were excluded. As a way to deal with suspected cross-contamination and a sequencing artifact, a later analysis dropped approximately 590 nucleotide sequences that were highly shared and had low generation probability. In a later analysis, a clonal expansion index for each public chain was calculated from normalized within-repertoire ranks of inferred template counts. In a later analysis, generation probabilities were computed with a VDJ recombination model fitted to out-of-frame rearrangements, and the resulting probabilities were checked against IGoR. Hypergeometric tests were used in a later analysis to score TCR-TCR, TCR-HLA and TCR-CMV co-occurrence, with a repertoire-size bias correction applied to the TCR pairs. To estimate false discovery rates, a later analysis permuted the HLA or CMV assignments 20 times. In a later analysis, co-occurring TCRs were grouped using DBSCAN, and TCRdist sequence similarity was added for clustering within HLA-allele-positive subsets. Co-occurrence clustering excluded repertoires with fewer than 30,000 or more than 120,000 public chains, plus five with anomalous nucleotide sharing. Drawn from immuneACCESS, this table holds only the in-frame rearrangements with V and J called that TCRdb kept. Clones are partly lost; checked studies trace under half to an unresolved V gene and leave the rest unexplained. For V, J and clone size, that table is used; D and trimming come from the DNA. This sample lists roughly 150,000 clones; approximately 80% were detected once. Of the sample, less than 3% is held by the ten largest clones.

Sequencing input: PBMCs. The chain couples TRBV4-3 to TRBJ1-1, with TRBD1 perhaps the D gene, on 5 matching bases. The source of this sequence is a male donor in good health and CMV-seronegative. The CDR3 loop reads CASSQDGGDTEAFF. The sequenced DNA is TGCGCCAGCAGCCAAGATGGGGGGGACACTGAAGCTTTCTTT.